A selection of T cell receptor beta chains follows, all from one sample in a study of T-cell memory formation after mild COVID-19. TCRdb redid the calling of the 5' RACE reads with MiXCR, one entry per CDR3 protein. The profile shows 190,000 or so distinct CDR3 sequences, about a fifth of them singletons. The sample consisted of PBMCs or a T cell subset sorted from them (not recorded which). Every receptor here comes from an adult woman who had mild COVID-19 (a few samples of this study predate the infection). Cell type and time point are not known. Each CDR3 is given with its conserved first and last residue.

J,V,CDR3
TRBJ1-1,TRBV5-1,CASTGQGGFEAFF
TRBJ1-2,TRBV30,CAWSAQTGGLPFGYTF
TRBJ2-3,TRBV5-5,CASSYSGAGTDTQYF
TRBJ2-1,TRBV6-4,CASSDRQYNEQFF
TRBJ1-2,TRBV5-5,CASSLTALYGYTF
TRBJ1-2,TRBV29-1,CSVGTGQGVSYGYTF
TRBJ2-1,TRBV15,CATSREVGSYNEQFF
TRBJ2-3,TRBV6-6,CASSSYSDTQYF
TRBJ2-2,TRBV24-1,CATSDPGRAGELFF
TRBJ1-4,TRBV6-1,CASSETPGDGDEKLFF
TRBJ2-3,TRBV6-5,CASSYSTGGPGDTQYF
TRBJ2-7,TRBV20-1,CSAREGVRTYEQYF
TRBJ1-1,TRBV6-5,CASSQGEWGEAFF
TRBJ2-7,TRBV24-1,CAAPRRSSYEQYF
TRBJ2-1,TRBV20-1,CSDLEPSSYNEQFF
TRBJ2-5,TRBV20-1,CSARDSGPQPQETQYF
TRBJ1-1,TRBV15,CATSRGPSGGNTEAFF
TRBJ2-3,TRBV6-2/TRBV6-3,CATASGLAGDKGDTQYF
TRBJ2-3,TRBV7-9,CASSPREGTTDTQYF
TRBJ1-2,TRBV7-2,CASSSTAFYGYTF
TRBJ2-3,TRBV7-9,CVADRGTDTQYF
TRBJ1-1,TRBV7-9,CASNLPGTPVGAFF
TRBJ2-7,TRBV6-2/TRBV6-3,CASSSFYEGPHNYEQYF
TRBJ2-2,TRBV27,CASSWGSPGQGYTGELFF
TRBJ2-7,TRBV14,CASSQGVGPRHEQYF
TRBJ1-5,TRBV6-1,CASRDNRVWADQPQHF
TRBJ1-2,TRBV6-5,CATQRWGEGYTF
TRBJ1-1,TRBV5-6,CASSLVVSTEAFF
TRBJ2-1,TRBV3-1,CASSQDLTRSSEQFF
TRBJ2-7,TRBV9,CASSPKDRGFEQYF
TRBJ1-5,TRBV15,CATSGGTAGNQPQHF
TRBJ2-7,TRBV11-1,CASSLAGLAGSYEQYF
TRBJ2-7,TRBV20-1,CSARDPQGMVYEQYF
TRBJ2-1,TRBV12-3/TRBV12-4,CASTAGGLAGGPEENEQFF
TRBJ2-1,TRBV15,CATGQGSKEQFF
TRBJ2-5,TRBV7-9,CASSLLPGETQYF
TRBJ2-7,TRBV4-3,CASSQTSGRAHEQYF
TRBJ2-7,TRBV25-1,CASSELTHEQYF
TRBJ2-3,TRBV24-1,CATSELAGVTDTQYF
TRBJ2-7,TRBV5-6,CASSLASAGRYEQYF
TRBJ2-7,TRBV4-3,CASSQDIGQGTYEQYF
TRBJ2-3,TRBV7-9,CASSARGSADTQYF